Listed below are T cell receptor beta chains from one sample, sequenced in a study of a mutant IDH1 vaccine in newly diagnosed glioma. No antigens are known for them. TCRdb's table, derived via immunoSEQ multiplex PCR, lists solely in-frame clones and lacks some. The sample carries over 45,000 clones, roughly 80% recorded once. The sequenced sample was PBMCs, obtained from a glioma patient whose treatment included an IDH1 peptide vaccine. These receptors came from a man in his fifties with glioma. The CDR3 runs from the conserved cysteine through the conserved F or W. The D gene is left open where the match is weak. A clone size is listed for some rows: how often the clone was seen (once, few, many), or a class if it is expanded.

d_gene	j_gene	abundance	v_gene	CDR3nt	CDR3aa
-	TRBJ1-2	few	TRBV2	TGTGCCAGCAGTGGGGGCAGGAACTATGGCTACACCTTC	CASSGGRNYGYTF
-	TRBJ2-3	-	TRBV29-1	TGCAGCGATCAACACCGCACAGATACGCAGTATTTT	CSDQHRTDTQYF
-	TRBJ1-5	once	TRBV10-3	TGTGCCATCAGTGGGGGGACACAAGTGGGACAGCCCCAGCATTTT	CAISGGTQVGQPQHF
-	TRBJ1-2	-	TRBV21-1	TGTGCCAGCAGCGCTCGGGCCCTCCGGGACAGGGGGCAATGCTACACCTTC	CASSARALRDRGQCYTF
-	TRBJ1-4	-	TRBV19	TGTGCCAGTAGTATGGACGGTCAAGACAATGAAAAACTGTTTTTT	CASSMDGQDNEKLFF
-	TRBJ1-1	-	TRBV4-1	TGCGCCAGCAGCCAAGATAGGGGACTCTTTGGACCTGAAGCTTTCTTT	CASSQDRGLFGPEAFF
-	TRBJ1-3	once	TRBV15	TGTGCCACCAGCAGAGATCGCCCGGGACAAACAATCTCTGGAAACACCATATATTTT	CATSRDRPGQTISGNTIYF
-	TRBJ2-3	few	TRBV19	TGTGCCAGTAGTCCCCGCCTAGATACGCAGTATTTT	CASSPRLDTQYF
TRBD1	TRBJ1-5	-	TRBV2	TGTGCCAGCAGTGTGACAGGGAGTAGGGAGCCCCAGCATTTT	CASSVTGSREPQHF
TRBD1	TRBJ1-1	-	TRBV5-4	TGTGCCAGCAGCGAGGGGGGACAGGTTCTTGACACTGAAGCTTTCTTT	CASSEGGQVLDTEAFF
-	TRBJ1-4	-	TRBV27	TGTGCCACCGGCGGGGCTTTGGGGGAAAAACTGTTTTTT	CATGGALGEKLFF
-	TRBJ2-2	-	TRBV30	TGTGCCTGGAGGCCCTACACCGGGGAGCTGTTTTTT	CAWRPYTGELFF
TRBD2	TRBJ2-3	-	TRBV2	TGTGCCAGCAGTGAAAGACTAGCGGACACAGATACGCAGTATTTT	CASSERLADTDTQYF
TRBD1	TRBJ1-6	once	TRBV10-1	TGCGCCAGCAGTGAAGGGGCAGGGGGAAATAATTCACCCCTCCACTTT	CASSEGAGGNNSPLHF
-	TRBJ1-5	-	TRBV18	TGTGCCAGCTCACCACCAGGACTCTCTAGCAATCAGCCCCAGCATTTT	CASSPPGLSSNQPQHF
TRBD1	TRBJ2-7	-	TRBV6-5	TGTGCCAGCAGTCCCGGGACAGGGAGGTACGAGCAGTACTTC	CASSPGTGRYEQYF